One and the same sample provided the 28 T cell receptor beta chains below, sequenced in a study of cytomegalovirus exposure and HLA in healthy donors. Primers included in the PCR were 60 Vbeta and 13 Jbeta primers. Sequenced by immunoSEQ multiplex PCR; TCRdb stores in-frame clones only, minus some. The sample has approximately 190,000 clones; approximately 82% are singletons. Sequences were obtained from PBMCs. The receptors here all came from a man in his forties in good health and CMV-seropositive.

The chain has TRBV25-1 and TRBJ1-1; 9 bases line up with TRBD1. The CDR3 extends over 16 amino acids. Trimming cost V 1 base and J 3 bases; bases outside gene matches: 6. The V gene's germline CDR1 is MGHDK and CDR2 SYGVNS. CDR3 loop: CASSEFGTGIDTEAFF. The CDR3 nucleotides are TGTGCCAGCAGTGAATTTGGGACAGGGATAGACACTGAAGCTTTCTTT.

The CDR3 here is CASSQERGEQFF. Here the CDR3 DNA reads TGTGCCAGCAGCCAAGAACGGGGAGAGCAGTTCTTC. The chain has TRBV9 and TRBJ2-1, with a weak D call TRBD2 (5 bases). The CDR3 runs to 12 residues. V lost 4 bases and J 10 bases, leaving 12 bases between the germline ends. From germline, CDR1 is SGDLS and CDR2 YYNGEE. The full variable domain, its missing parts supplied by reference TRBV9 and TRBJ2-1, is DSGVTQTPKHLITATGQRVTLRCSPRSGDLSVYWYQQSLDQGLQFLIQYYNGEERAKGNILERFSAQQFPDLHSELNLSSLELGDSALYFCASSQERGEQFFGPGTRLTVL.

The chain recombines TRBV2 with TRBJ1-5; possible D gene TRBD1, 5 bases. The V gene lost 0 bases and the J gene lost 6 bases, with 12 bases spanning the gap. The CDR3 consists of 15 residues. The germline CDR1 and CDR2 sequences are SNHLY and FYNNEI. Written as DNA, the CDR3 is TGTGCCAGCAGTGAAGCGCAGGGTCCGGGTCAGCCCCAGCATTTT. Its protein is CASSEAQGPGQPQHF.

This rearrangement joins TRBV10-3 to TRBJ1-2; D remains ambiguous. The CDR3 consists of 15 residues. Trimming stripped 4 bases from V and 0 bases from J, with 12 bases between. Per germline, CDR1 ENHRY and CDR2 SYGVKD. The DNA for the CDR3 is TGTGCCATCAGTGGGACTGGCGGCGCTAACTATGGCTACACCTTC. Translated: CAISGTGGANYGYTF.

This chain joins TRBV6-5 and TRBJ1-4, with 9 bases fitting TRBD1. This CDR3 has 13 amino acids. Trimming removed 6 bases from V and 8 bases from J; junction bases left unmatched: 4. Germline V gene data show CDR1 as MNHEY and CDR2 as SVGAGI. CDR3 coding DNA: TGTGCCAGCAGGGGACAGGGTGGCGAAAAACTGTTTTTT. This encodes CASRGQGGEKLFF.

The chain combines TRBV5-4 with TRBJ2-7, with 10 positions matching TRBD1. The J segment lost 2 bases and the V segment lost 5 bases, leaving 10 bases of the junction unmatched. The CDR3 covers 16 residues. Germline V CDR1 and CDR2: SGHNT, YYREEE (reference sequence). CDR3 in amino acids: CASRFRGDRGAYEQYF. Written as DNA, the CDR3 is TGTGCCAGCAGATTTCGGGGGGACAGGGGAGCCTACGAGCAGTACTTC.

This chain connects TRBV19 to TRBJ2-7, with 12 positions matching TRBD2. V lost 3 bases, J lost 6 bases, and 6 bases stayed unmatched. CDR3 size: 15 residues. Germline CDR1 LNHDA, CDR2 SQIVND (reference sequence). The CDR3 protein is CASSITSGRILEQYF. DNA for the CDR3: TGTGCCAGTAGTATCACTAGCGGGAGGATTCTCGAGCAGTACTTC. Full variable domain (rest looked up from reference TRBV19 and TRBJ2-7): DGGITQSPKYLFRKEGQNVTLSCEQNLNHDAMYWYRQDPGQGLRLIYYSQIVNDFQKGDIAEGYSVSREKKESFPLTVTSAQKNPTAFYLCASSITSGRILEQYFGPGTRLTVT.

This chain joins TRBV18 and TRBJ1-2, with TRBD1 as a possible D gene (5 bases). V was trimmed by 3 bases and J by 2 bases, leaving 10 bases between them. The CDR3 loop spans 14 amino acids. Germline V CDR1 and CDR2: KGHSH, LQKENI. The CDR3 nucleotides read TGTGCCAGCTCACCCCAGGGCAACAACTATGGCTACACCTTC. It yields the protein CASSPQGNNYGYTF. Supplemented by reference TRBV18 and TRBJ1-2, the full variable domain reads NAGVMQNPRHLVRRRGQEARLRCSPMKGHSHVYWYRQLPEEGLKFMVYLQKENIIDESGMPKERFSAEFPKEGPSILRIQQVVRGDSAAYFCASSPQGNNYGYTFGSGTRLTVV.

The chain's CDR3 is CASSQLDSEEAFF. In nucleotides, the CDR3 is TGTGCCAGCAGCCAACTTGACTCCGAAGAAGCTTTCTTT. V usage is TRBV4-2 and J usage is TRBJ1-1; no firm D call. CDR1 LGHNA and CDR2 YNFKEQ come from the germline V gene. Trimming stripped 2 bases from V and 8 bases from J, with 12 bases between. This CDR3 is built from 13 residues.

The chain recombines TRBV11-2 with TRBJ2-5, with a tentative D call TRBD2 (5 bases). V shed 1 base and J shed 4 bases, with 7 bases lying between them. Germline V gives CDR1 SGHAT, CDR2 FQNNGV. The CDR3 totals 13 residues. The CDR3 is CASSLAGVETQYF. The CDR3 DNA follows: TGTGCCAGCAGCTTAGCCGGGGTAGAGACCCAGTACTTC.

The V and J genes are TRBV9 and TRBJ1-3; maybe TRBD1 (6 bases). The CDR3 covers 15 residues. The germline gives CDR1 SGDLS, CDR2 YYNGEE. The V and J ends lost 3 bases and 0 bases respectively, with 10 bases between them. The CDR3 is CASSGQESSGNTIYF. Here the CDR3 DNA reads TGTGCCAGCAGCGGACAGGAGAGCTCTGGAAACACCATATATTTT.

The V call is TRBV28, the J call TRBJ1-5, with 7 bases aligning to TRBD1. The germline V gene has CDR1 MDHEN and CDR2 SYDVKM. J gave up 6 bases and V 10 bases, and 6 bases lay outside the gene matches. CDR3 length: 12 residues. The CDR3 here is CATKTGVQPQHF. The CDR3 coding sequence is TGTGCCACCAAAACAGGGGTTCAGCCCCAGCATTTT.

The chain couples TRBV6-6 to TRBJ2-7; TRBD2 is a possible D gene (5 bases). The germline V gene has CDR1 MNHNY and CDR2 SVGAGI (reference sequence). The CDR3 extends over 15 amino acids. V was shortened by 6 bases and J by 2 bases, with 17 bases between the two germline ends. The CDR3 here is CASSRESGKTYEQYF. Here the CDR3 DNA reads TGTGCCAGCAGCCGCGAATCGGGGAAAACCTACGAGCAGTACTTC.

CDR3 in amino acids: CASRRLAGLSGTQYF. The CDR3 bases are TGTGCCAGCAGAAGACTAGCGGGGCTATCCGGTACGCAGTATTTT. The chain uses TRBV6-1 and TRBJ2-3, with 11 bases fitting TRBD2. V shed 6 bases, J shed 8 bases, and the junction held 10 bases outside the gene matches. Germline loops: CDR1 MNHNS, CDR2 SASEGT. The CDR3 is 15 amino acids.

Here the CDR3 reads CASSITWDRDGYTF. CDR3 in DNA: TGTGCCAGTAGTATTACCTGGGACAGGGACGGCTACACCTTC. This chain uses TRBV19 with TRBJ1-2; 9 nucleotides align to TRBD1. The J segment lost 8 bases and the V segment lost 3 bases, leaving 7 bases of the junction unmatched. The V gene's germline CDR1 is LNHDA and CDR2 SQIVND (reference sequence). The CDR3 totals 14 residues.

CDR3 residues: CATSIRQGARGNTEAFF. The DNA of the CDR3 is TGTGCCACCAGCATAAGACAGGGGGCACGAGGGAACACTGAAGCTTTCTTT. This chain links TRBV15 with TRBJ1-1; 10 nucleotides line up with TRBD1. CDR1 is LNHNV, CDR2 YYDKDF, per germline (reference sequence). Trimming at V came to 4 bases and at J to 1 base, leaving 9 bases not matched to a gene. The CDR3 length is 17 residues.

In its sample, this clone was seen a few times. The chain links TRBV11-2 to TRBJ1-6; 8 bases are a match to TRBD1. After removal of 3 bases from V and 8 bases from J, the junction contained 12 bases not matched to a gene. The CDR3 is 17 residues long. Germline V lookup: CDR1 SGHAT, CDR2 FQNNGV. CDR3 nucleotide sequence: TGTGCCAGCAGCTTGGTTTCTTCCAGGGGGCTAGATTCACCCCTCCACTTT. This sequence encodes CASSLVSSRGLDSPLHF.

Only a few counts were recorded for this clone. This chain uses TRBV5-6 with TRBJ1-5; the match to TRBD1 covers 9 bases. Trimming cost V 2 bases and J 7 bases; bases outside gene matches: 7. The CDR3 is 15 amino acids. CDR1 and CDR2 from the germline V gene are SGHDT and YYEEEE. For the CDR3, the DNA is TGTGCCAGCAGCTTCGGGGGACAGGGACAACAGCCCCAGCATTTT. It translates to CASSFGGQGQQPQHF.

V usage is TRBV5-1 and J usage is TRBJ1-1; 7 bases line up with TRBD1. Germline V gene sequence: CDR1 SGHRS, CDR2 YFSETQ. This CDR3 has 15 amino acids. V gave up 8 bases and J gave up 3 bases; unmatched junction bases: 13. CDR3 nucleotides: TGCGCCAGAAGGCCCCCCAGGGGGTTGTACACTGAAGCTTTCTTT. Translating gives CARRPPRGLYTEAFF.

The chain combines TRBV11-3 with TRBJ2-3, with D tentatively TRBD1 (6 bases). The V and J ends lost 4 bases and 7 bases respectively, with 12 bases between them. This CDR3 has 13 residues. CDR1 is SGHNT and CDR2 is YENEEA in the germline V gene. The CDR3 DNA reads TGTGCCAGCAGCTCCCAGACAGGTTATACGCAGTATTTT. Encoded protein: CASSSQTGYTQYF.

The chain is built from TRBV28 and TRBJ1-1; possible D gene TRBD1, 6 bases. Germline values: CDR1 MDHEN, CDR2 SYDVKM. The V gene lost 4 bases and the J gene lost 6 bases, with 12 bases spanning the gap. The CDR3 runs to 13 residues. CDR3 residues: CASSSNRAPEAFF. The CDR3 bases are TGTGCCAGCAGTTCCAACAGGGCCCCTGAAGCTTTCTTT.

The chain has TRBV7-6 and TRBJ2-3, with D possibly being TRBD1 (5 bases). V lost 1 base and J lost 2, with 13 bases in between. Germline CDR1 and CDR2: SGHVS and FNYEAQ. This CDR3 is built from 16 residues. The CDR3 reads CASSLGGSSTTDTQYF. CDR3 bases: TGTGCCAGCAGCTTAGGGGGCAGCTCAACCACAGATACGCAGTATTTT.

The chain is built from TRBV7-8 and TRBJ1-5; D is perhaps TRBD1 (5 bases). V lost 2 bases and J lost 2, with 13 bases in between. Looked up from germline, CDR1 is SGHVS and CDR2 is FQNEAQ. There are 16 residues in the CDR3. This CDR3 is CASSLSSPGGNQPQHF. The CDR3 region has the DNA TGTGCCAGCAGCTTATCCAGTCCGGGGGGCAATCAGCCCCAGCATTTT.

The J gene is TRBJ2-6, the V gene TRBV6-5; TRBD2 aligns across 7 bases. V was pared by 5 bases and J by 3 bases, with 1 base of the junction left unmatched. The CDR3 runs 14 residues. Looked up from germline, CDR1 is MNHEY and CDR2 is SVGAGI. CDR3 loop: CASSGGGGANVLTF. CDR3 DNA: TGTGCCAGCAGTGGGGGGGGTGGGGCCAACGTCCTGACTTTC.

The chain recombines TRBV9 with TRBJ1-1; TRBD1 matches at 7 bases. The V gene end was trimmed by 0 bases and the J gene end by 5 bases; junction bases not matched to a gene: 4. The germline CDR1 and CDR2 sequences are SGDLS and YYNGEE. This CDR3 comprises 14 residues. The CDR3 loop is CASSVVTGVTEAFF. Here the CDR3 DNA reads TGTGCCAGCAGCGTAGTAACAGGGGTGACTGAAGCTTTCTTT.

This clone was found a few times. The V and J genes are TRBV6-1 and TRBJ1-4; no clear D. The V gene's germline CDR1 is MNHNS and CDR2 SASEGT. This CDR3 spans 13 amino acids. The V end lost 0 bases, the J end lost 10 bases, and 9 bases lay between the germline ends. The CDR3 nucleotides are TGTGCCAGCAGTGAAGCGAGCGGCGGAAAACTGTTTTTT. This codes for CASSEASGGKLFF.

V gene TRBV18 combines with J gene TRBJ1-2; 8 bases match TRBD1. Per the germline V gene, CDR1 is KGHSH and CDR2 is LQKENI. The length of the CDR3 is 14 residues. With V trimmed by 2 bases and J by 6 bases, 5 bases remained unmatched. The CDR3 protein is CASSPLDRAHGYTF. Here the CDR3 DNA reads TGTGCCAGCTCACCATTGGACAGGGCTCATGGCTACACCTTC.

The J gene is TRBJ1-2, the V gene TRBV4-2; D uncertain. The CDR3 is made up of 13 amino acids. CDR1 and CDR2 (germline): LGHNA, YNFKEQ. The V and J ends lost 0 bases and 7 bases respectively, with 9 bases between them. DNA of the CDR3: TGTGCCAGCAGCCAAGATGGCTTGGCTGGCTACACCTTC. It codes for CASSQDGLAGYTF.